This T cell receptor beta chain was observed in a study of T cell changes during pregnancy in multiple sclerosis. Sequencing was performed with immunoSEQ multiplex PCR; in TCRdb, only in-frame clones are kept and a portion is missing. Here the sample spans just under 100,000 clones, about 93% being singletons. V shed 2 bases, J shed 6 bases, and the junction held 22 bases outside the gene matches. The CDR3 sequence is 19 residues long. The germline gives CDR1 LGHNT, CDR2 FRNRAP. The material sequenced was peripheral blood, taken after pregnancy. This sequence was found in a female donor with multiple sclerosis, enrolled in a pregnancy study. The V gene is TRBV12-5, the J gene TRBJ2-7; TRBD2 agrees at 7 bases. The CDR3 DNA follows: TGTGCTAGTGGTTTGCCCCGGGGGAGGGATAGGAGTATTTGCCTCGAGCAGTACTTC. It codes for CASGLPRGRDRSICLEQYF.